This record covers a single TCR beta chain. The data were obtained in a study of T cells in Graves' hyperthyroidism and ophthalmopathy. Germline CDR1 reads LNHDA; CDR2 reads SQIVND (reference sequence). This CDR3 region has 16 residues. V lost 3 bases and J lost 5; bases outside the gene matches: 11. TCR beta CDR3 region amplification was performed from RNA transcripts. RT-PCR in the first round (using the HTBI primer set) targeted the TCR CDR3. MiXCR, applied by TCRdb to the multiplex PCR reads, yields one record per CDR3 protein. This sample carries hundreds of thousands of distinct CDR3 sequences, 30% to 40% of them seen once, and the ten largest clones take around 32%.

The chain has TRBV19 and TRBJ2-7, with 9 bases that match TRBD1. Specimen: blood. This sequence was found in a woman in her 40s with Graves' hyperthyroidism. CDR3 sequence (DNA): TGTGCCAGTAGTATGGCCCCACAGGGGGCGCTCCACGAGCAGTACTTC. It is translated as CASSMAPQGALHEQYF. The variable domain in full, with the rest retrieved from reference TRBV19 and TRBJ2-7, is DGGITQSPKYLFRKEGQNVTLSCEQNLNHDAMYWYRQDPGQGLRLIYYSQIVNDFQKGDIAEGYSVSREKKESFPLTVTSAQKNPTAFYLCASSMAPQGALHEQYFGPGTRLTVT.